The T cell receptor beta chain described here comes from a study of molecular identifiers for immune sequencing clone quantification. Study observations and caveats: Whereas clones above 20 RNA copies held under 1% of naive-cell molecules, they held over 98% of effector molecules.

In TCRdb, the PCR reads were re-called with MiXCR into one record per CDR3 protein. This table holds about 70,000 distinct CDR3 sequences, 18% found once. This clonotype has ten or more counts. Its antigen remains unidentified. The CDR3 sequence is 11 residues long. Germline V gene data show CDR1 as SEHNR and CDR2 as FQNEAQ (reference sequence). V was cut by 0 bases and J by 4 bases, with 0 bases left in between. Sorting was used to obtain naive CD8 T cells (CD8+CD4-CCR7+CD45RA+). This clonotype was sampled from a human donor in good health. Some libraries in this study had Jurkat cell RNA spiked in. Source material: naive CD8+ T cells from blood, with Jurkat cell RNA spiked in. As to subset: FACS-sorted CD8+CD4-CCR7+CD45RA+ naive T cells. The chain is built from TRBV7-9 and TRBJ1-1; D remains unclear. Written as DNA, the CDR3 is TGTGCCAGCAGCTTAGCCACTGAAGCTTTCTTT. Protein product: CASSLATEAFF.